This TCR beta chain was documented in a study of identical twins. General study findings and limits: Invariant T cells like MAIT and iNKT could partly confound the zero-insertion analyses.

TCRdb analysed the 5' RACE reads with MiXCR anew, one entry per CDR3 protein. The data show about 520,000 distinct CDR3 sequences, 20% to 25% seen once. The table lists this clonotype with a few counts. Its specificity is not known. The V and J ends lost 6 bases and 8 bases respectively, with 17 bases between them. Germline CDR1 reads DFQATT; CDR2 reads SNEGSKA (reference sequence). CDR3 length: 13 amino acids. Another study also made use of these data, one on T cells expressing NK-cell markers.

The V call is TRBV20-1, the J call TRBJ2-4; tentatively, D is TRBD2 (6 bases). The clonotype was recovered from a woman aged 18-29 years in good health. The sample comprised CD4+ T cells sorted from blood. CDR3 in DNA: TGCAGTGCCCCCGCTGGGCCGGGGGACATTCAGTACTTC. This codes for CSAPAGPGDIQYF.